This T cell receptor (beta chain) was captured in a study of Tregs in tolerant kidney transplant recipients. Using immunoSEQ multiplex PCR, the repertoire was profiled, and TCRdb retains in-frame clones only, with some absent. The sample comprises more than 90,000 clones, more than 85% of which are singletons, and more than 1.5% rests with the top ten. V lost 5 bases to trimming and J lost 3 bases; unmatched junction nucleotides: 9. Germline assignment: CDR1 SGHTA and CDR2 FQGTGA. This CDR3 contains 16 residues. Related graft donors supplied nonmyeloablative bone marrow transplants, and mixed chimerism was transient.

Sequences were derived from CD4+ T cells from blood (PBMCs), sampled 12 months after the transplant. V is TRBV7-3 and J is TRBJ2-2, with TRBD2 matching over 7 bases. The receptor comes from a human patient who received a combined kidney and bone marrow transplant. Some of these T cells may belong to the graft donor. CDR3 nucleotide sequence: TGTGCCAGCAGCCGACTGGGGGGGGTGGACACCGGGGAGCTGTTTTTT. Protein: CASSRLGGVDTGELFF.